Listed below are T cell receptor beta chains from one sample, sequenced in a study of blood T cell repertoires in COVID-19. Method: immunoSEQ multiplex PCR; TCRdb's copy keeps in-frame clones and lacks some. Altogether approximately 92,000 clones are present, around 83% being singletons, with the ten largest covering 10% to 15%. Sequencing was done on a sample of peripheral blood. Every receptor here comes from a woman aged 60-70 years in a cohort sampled during active or convalescent COVID-19. Both conserved end residues are part of each CDR3. Fields, in order: D gene, V gene, J gene, clone size, CDR3 protein, CDR3 DNA. The D gene is left open where the match is weak. Only some rows state a clone size, as once, few, many or a class for expanded clones.

D: -
V: TRBV30
J: TRBJ1-2
size: -
CDR3: CACGLTGYTF
DNA: TGTGCCTGCGGTCTCACGGGCTACACCTTC

D: -
V: TRBV28
J: TRBJ1-2
size: -
CDR3: CASRTGRSRYGYTF
DNA: TGTGCCAGCAGAACGGGGAGAAGTAGGTATGGCTACACCTTC

D: -
V: TRBV6-5
J: TRBJ2-2
size: -
CDR3: CASSYLYLASGELFF
DNA: TGTGCCAGCAGTTACCTTTATCTAGCATCCGGGGAGCTGTTTTTT

D: -
V: TRBV25-1
J: TRBJ1-2
size: -
CDR3: CASSGSGYYGYTF
DNA: TGTGCCAGCAGTGGGTCTGGCTACTATGGCTACACCTTC

D: -
V: TRBV20-1
J: TRBJ1-5
size: -
CDR3: CSASGEGSRSQPQHF
DNA: TGCAGTGCTAGTGGTGAGGGATCGAGGAGCCAGCCCCAGCATTTT

D: TRBD2
V: TRBV19
J: TRBJ2-1
size: -
CDR3: CASSISAGGYNEQFF
DNA: TGTGCCAGTAGTATATCAGCGGGAGGGTACAATGAGCAGTTCTTC

D: TRBD1
V: TRBV28
J: TRBJ2-7
size: -
CDR3: CAVAQGQSYEQYF
DNA: TGTGCCGTGGCCCAGGGACAGAGCTACGAGCAGTACTTC

D: TRBD1
V: TRBV7-6
J: TRBJ1-2
size: once
CDR3: CASSQMLGTGAAETGYTF
DNA: TGTGCCAGCAGCCAAATGCTTGGGACAGGGGCCGCCGAGACGGGCTACACCTTC

D: TRBD2
V: TRBV11-3
J: TRBJ2-7
size: -
CDR3: CASSPETSGSDHEQYF
DNA: TGTGCCAGCAGCCCGGAGACTAGCGGGAGTGACCACGAGCAGTACTTC

D: -
V: TRBV3-1/TRBV3-2
J: TRBJ1-6
size: -
CDR3: CASSDTGYNSPLHF
DNA: TGTGCCAGCAGCGATACAGGGTATAATTCACCCCTCCACTTT

D: -
V: TRBV6-5
J: TRBJ1-2
size: -
CDR3: CASRNQGPYGYTF
DNA: TGTGCCAGCAGGAACCAGGGCCCCTATGGCTACACCTTC

D: TRBD2
V: TRBV28
J: TRBJ2-7
size: -
CDR3: CASSPTGLAGVREQYF
DNA: TGTGCCAGCAGTCCTACCGGACTAGCGGGAGTTCGCGAGCAGTACTTC

D: -
V: TRBV11-2
J: TRBJ1-5
size: -
CDR3: CASSFGEGGSQHF
DNA: TGTGCCAGCAGCTTCGGGGAGGGGGGATCCCAGCATTTT

D: TRBD2
V: TRBV6-6
J: TRBJ2-1
size: -
CDR3: CASNYNRTSGRNEQFF
DNA: TGTGCCAGCAACTATAACAGGACTAGCGGGAGGAATGAGCAGTTCTTC

D: TRBD2
V: TRBV7-2
J: TRBJ2-1
size: -
CDR3: CASTLNGLALEQFF
DNA: TGTGCCAGCACCCTCAACGGACTAGCTCTAGAGCAGTTCTTC

D: -
V: TRBV7-8
J: TRBJ1-4
size: -
CDR3: CASSSTDSELRKLFF
DNA: TGTGCCAGCAGCTCAACGGACAGTGAACTCAGAAAACTGTTTTTT

D: TRBD2
V: TRBV4-1
J: TRBJ2-3
size: -
CDR3: CASSRDSGSADTQYF
DNA: TGCGCCAGCAGCCGAGATAGCGGGAGCGCAGATACGCAGTATTTT

D: -
V: TRBV14
J: TRBJ1-3
size: -
CDR3: CASSQVGQGRNTIYF
DNA: TGTGCCAGCAGCCAAGTCGGGCAGGGGAGAAACACCATATATTTT

D: -
V: TRBV30
J: TRBJ2-1
size: -
CDR3: CAWYRDFNYNEQFF
DNA: TGTGCCTGGTACCGGGACTTCAATTACAATGAGCAGTTCTTC

D: TRBD1
V: TRBV7-9
J: TRBJ1-2
size: few
CDR3: CASSLWFQDRGRDRRGYTF
DNA: TGTGCCAGCAGCTTGTGGTTCCAGGACAGGGGGCGCGATCGTCGTGGCTACACCTTC

D: TRBD1
V: TRBV24-1
J: TRBJ2-1
size: -
CDR3: CATSDSDGQGSRNEQFF
DNA: TGTGCCACCAGTGATTCTGACGGACAGGGATCTAGGAATGAGCAGTTCTTC

D: TRBD2
V: TRBV27
J: TRBJ2-6
size: -
CDR3: CASSSPGGAPLSGANVLTF
DNA: TGTGCCAGCAGTTCCCCGGGGGGTGCCCCCCTCTCTGGGGCCAACGTCCTGACTTTC

D: -
V: TRBV6-5
J: TRBJ2-3
size: -
CDR3: CATAPSTDTQYF
DNA: TGTGCCACTGCGCCCAGCACAGATACGCAGTATTTT

D: TRBD2
V: TRBV5-1
J: TRBJ2-7
size: -
CDR3: CASSVLAGGYEQYF
DNA: TGCGCCAGCAGCGTCCTAGCGGGTGGCTACGAGCAGTACTTC

D: -
V: TRBV9
J: TRBJ2-7
size: -
CDR3: CASSVGDISSYEQYF
DNA: TGTGCCAGCAGCGTAGGTGACATCAGCTCCTACGAGCAGTACTTC

D: TRBD1
V: TRBV7-9
J: TRBJ1-1
size: -
CDR3: CASSPDRGRNTEAFF
DNA: TGTGCCAGCAGTCCCGACAGGGGGAGGAACACTGAAGCTTTCTTT

D: TRBD1
V: TRBV2
J: TRBJ2-5
size: -
CDR3: CASRGTGGGETQYF
DNA: TGTGCCAGCAGAGGGACAGGGGGCGGGGAGACCCAGTACTTC

D: -
V: TRBV3-1/TRBV3-2
J: TRBJ2-3
size: -
CDR3: CASSQVGGAQYF
DNA: TGTGCCAGCAGCCAAGTGGGCGGGGCCCAGTATTTT

D: -
V: TRBV2
J: TRBJ2-7
size: -
CDR3: CASSAGVRSYEQYF
DNA: TGTGCCAGCAGCGCAGGGGTTAGGTCCTACGAGCAGTACTTC

D: TRBD2
V: TRBV5-1
J: TRBJ2-3
size: -
CDR3: CASSPPTSGISTDTQYF
DNA: TGCGCCAGCAGCCCGCCGACTAGCGGGATTAGCACAGATACGCAGTATTTT

D: -
V: TRBV20-1
J: TRBJ2-7
size: -
CDR3: CSAQINEQYF
DNA: TGCAGTGCACAAATTAACGAGCAGTACTTC

D: TRBD1
V: TRBV7-3
J: TRBJ1-1
size: -
CDR3: CASSYWTGPNTEAFF
DNA: TGTGCCAGCAGCTACTGGACAGGGCCGAACACTGAAGCTTTCTTT

D: -
V: TRBV19
J: TRBJ1-5
size: -
CDR3: CASSYDSGLNQPQHF
DNA: TGTGCCAGTAGCTATGACAGTGGTCTTAATCAGCCCCAGCATTTT

D: -
V: TRBV6-5
J: TRBJ1-3
size: medium-sized
CDR3: CATSIGSGSGNTIYF
DNA: TGTGCCACCAGTATCGGATCGGGCTCTGGAAACACCATATATTTT

D: -
V: TRBV27
J: TRBJ1-2
size: -
CDR3: CASSSYAQQGLSNGYTF
DNA: TGTGCCAGCAGTTCATACGCCCAACAGGGTCTATCCAATGGCTACACCTTC

D: TRBD1
V: TRBV2
J: TRBJ1-2
size: -
CDR3: CASSGDSPWRRGYTF
DNA: TGTGCCAGCAGTGGGGACAGCCCCTGGCGACGTGGCTACACCTTC

D: TRBD2
V: TRBV19
J: TRBJ2-1
size: -
CDR3: CASSRGLAGEGYNEQFF
DNA: TGTGCCAGTAGTAGGGGACTAGCGGGAGAGGGGTACAATGAGCAGTTCTTC

D: TRBD1
V: TRBV29-1
J: TRBJ2-7
size: -
CDR3: CSVEDREGGREQYF
DNA: TGCAGCGTTGAAGATCGGGAAGGGGGCCGGGAGCAGTACTTC

D: -
V: TRBV4-2
J: TRBJ2-3
size: -
CDR3: CASSPFSTDTQYF
DNA: TGTGCCAGCAGTCCCTTTAGCACAGATACGCAGTATTTT

D: -
V: TRBV19
J: TRBJ2-1
size: -
CDR3: CASSTWTGRANEQFF
DNA: TGTGCCAGTAGTACCTGGACAGGGAGGGCTAATGAGCAGTTCTTC

D: TRBD2
V: TRBV9
J: TRBJ2-3
size: -
CDR3: CASMGQGGTDTQYF
DNA: TGTGCCAGCATGGGCCAGGGAGGGACAGATACGCAGTATTTT

D: -
V: TRBV3-1/TRBV3-2
J: TRBJ1-1
size: -
CDR3: CASSRGQNTEAFF
DNA: TGTGCCAGCAGTCGTGGGCAGAACACTGAAGCTTTCTTT

D: -
V: TRBV19
J: TRBJ2-5
size: -
CDR3: CASSIGGRIQETQYF
DNA: TGTGCCAGTAGTATCGGTGGGCGTATACAAGAGACCCAGTACTTC

D: TRBD1
V: TRBV29-1
J: TRBJ1-2
size: once
CDR3: CSVDRGFGYTF
DNA: TGCAGCGTTGACAGGGGGTTTGGCTACACCTTC

D: TRBD1
V: TRBV5-4
J: TRBJ2-7
size: -
CDR3: CASSGQGAYVQYF
DNA: TGTGCCAGCTCGGGACAGGGGGCCTACGTGCAGTACTTC

D: TRBD2
V: TRBV18
J: TRBJ2-4
size: -
CDR3: CASSPPPSGTRQNIQYF
DNA: TGTGCCAGCTCACCACCGCCTAGCGGGACAAGACAAAACATTCAGTACTTC

D: -
V: TRBV19
J: TRBJ1-2
size: -
CDR3: CASSHRDKDGYTF
DNA: TGTGCCAGTAGTCACCGGGACAAAGATGGCTACACCTTC

D: -
V: TRBV19
J: TRBJ2-3
size: -
CDR3: CASSMGTFTDTQYF
DNA: TGTGCCAGTAGTATGGGGACTTTCACAGATACGCAGTATTTT

D: -
V: TRBV4-2
J: TRBJ1-6
size: -
CDR3: CASSQDPQGDSPLHF
DNA: TGTGCCAGCAGCCAAGATCCCCAGGGTGATTCACCCCTCCACTTT

D: -
V: TRBV2
J: TRBJ2-7
size: -
CDR3: CASSERGGGFYEQYF
DNA: TGTGCCAGCAGTGAAAGAGGCGGGGGCTTCTACGAGCAGTACTTC